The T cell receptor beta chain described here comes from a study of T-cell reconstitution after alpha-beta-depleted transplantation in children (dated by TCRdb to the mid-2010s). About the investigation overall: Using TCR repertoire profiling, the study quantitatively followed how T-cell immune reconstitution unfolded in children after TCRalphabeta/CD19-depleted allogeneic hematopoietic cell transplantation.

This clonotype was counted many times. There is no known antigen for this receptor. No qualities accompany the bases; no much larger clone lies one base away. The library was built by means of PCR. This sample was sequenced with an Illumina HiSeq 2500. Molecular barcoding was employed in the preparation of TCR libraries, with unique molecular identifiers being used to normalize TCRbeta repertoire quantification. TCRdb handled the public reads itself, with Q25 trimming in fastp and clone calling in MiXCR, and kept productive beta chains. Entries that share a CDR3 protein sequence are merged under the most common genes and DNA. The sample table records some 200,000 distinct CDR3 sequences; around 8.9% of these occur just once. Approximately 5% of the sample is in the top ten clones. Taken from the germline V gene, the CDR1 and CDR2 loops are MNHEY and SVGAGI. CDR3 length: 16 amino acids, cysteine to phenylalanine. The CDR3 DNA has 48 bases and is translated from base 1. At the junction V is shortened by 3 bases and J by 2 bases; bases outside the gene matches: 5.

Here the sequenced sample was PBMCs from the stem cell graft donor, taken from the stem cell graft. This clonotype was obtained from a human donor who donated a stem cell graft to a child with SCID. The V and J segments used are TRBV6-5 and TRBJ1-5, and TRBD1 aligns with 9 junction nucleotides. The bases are TGTGCCAGCAGTTATAGGGACAGGGTAGGCAATCAGCCCCAGCATTTT. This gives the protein CASSYRDRVGNQPQHF.